The subject of this entry is one T cell receptor beta chain. The PCR was carried out with 60 Vbeta primers and 13 Jbeta primers. Here immunoSEQ multiplex PCR was the method, and the copy in TCRdb shows in-frame clones only, minus some. The data show under 200,000 clones, roughly 85% seen once. This sample was taken from a study of cytomegalovirus exposure and HLA in healthy donors. CDR3 length: 14 residues. Germline CDR1 is LNHDA and CDR2 is SQIVND (reference sequence). The ends lost 9 bases at V and 4 bases at J; junction bases unmatched: 8. The source of this sequence is a woman aged 18 to 35 in good health and CMV-seronegative. Sequenced input: PBMCs. This chain connects TRBV19 to TRBJ1-1, with 10 bases matching TRBD1. The CDR3 loop reads CASRDRGGSTEAFF. The CDR3 region has the DNA TGTGCCAGCCGGGACAGGGGTGGGAGCACTGAAGCTTTCTTT.